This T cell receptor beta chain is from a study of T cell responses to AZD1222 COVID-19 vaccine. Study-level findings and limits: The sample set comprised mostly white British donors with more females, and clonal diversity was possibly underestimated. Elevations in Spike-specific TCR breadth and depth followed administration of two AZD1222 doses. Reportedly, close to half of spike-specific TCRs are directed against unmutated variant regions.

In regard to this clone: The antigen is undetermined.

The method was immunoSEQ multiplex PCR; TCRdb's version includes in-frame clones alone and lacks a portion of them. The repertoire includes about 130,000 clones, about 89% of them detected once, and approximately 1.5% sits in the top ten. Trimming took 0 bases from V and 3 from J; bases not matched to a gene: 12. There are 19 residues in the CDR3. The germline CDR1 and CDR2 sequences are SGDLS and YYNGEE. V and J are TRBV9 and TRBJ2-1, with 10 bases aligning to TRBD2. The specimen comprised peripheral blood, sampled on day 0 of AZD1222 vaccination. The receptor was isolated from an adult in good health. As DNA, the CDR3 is TGTGCCAGCAGCGTAGCGGGTCTAGCGGGAGCGGGTTTCTACAATGAGCAGTTCTTC. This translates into CASSVAGLAGAGFYNEQFF.